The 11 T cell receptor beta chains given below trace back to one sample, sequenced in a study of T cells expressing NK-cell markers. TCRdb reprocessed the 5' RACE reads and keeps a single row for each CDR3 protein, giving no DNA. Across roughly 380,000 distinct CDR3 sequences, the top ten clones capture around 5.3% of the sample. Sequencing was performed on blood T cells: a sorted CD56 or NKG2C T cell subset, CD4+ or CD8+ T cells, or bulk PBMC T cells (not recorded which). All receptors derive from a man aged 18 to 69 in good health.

CDR3 loop: CASSTGHSSSGNTIYF. The chain recombines TRBV7-6 with TRBJ1-3; TCRdb's assignment of TRBD1 cannot be checked, as there is no DNA. The CDR3 loop spans 16 amino acids. Germline V gene lookup returns CDR1 SGHVS and CDR2 FNYEAQ.

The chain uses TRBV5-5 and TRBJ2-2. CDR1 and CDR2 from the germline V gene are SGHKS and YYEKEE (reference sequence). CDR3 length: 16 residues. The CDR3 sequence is CASSLEASGNTGELFF.

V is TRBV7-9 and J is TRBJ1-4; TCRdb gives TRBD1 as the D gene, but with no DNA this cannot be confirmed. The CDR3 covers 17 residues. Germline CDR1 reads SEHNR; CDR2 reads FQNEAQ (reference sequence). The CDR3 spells CASSPGQGGTTNEKLFF.

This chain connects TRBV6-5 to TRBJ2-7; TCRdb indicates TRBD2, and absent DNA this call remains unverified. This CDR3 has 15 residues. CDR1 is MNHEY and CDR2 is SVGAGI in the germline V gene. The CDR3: CASSYSRASLYEQYF.

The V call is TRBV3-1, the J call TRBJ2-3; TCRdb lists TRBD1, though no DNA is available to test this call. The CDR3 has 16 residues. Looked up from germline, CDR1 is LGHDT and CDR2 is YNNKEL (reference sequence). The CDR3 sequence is CASSHLLKDRLDTQYF.

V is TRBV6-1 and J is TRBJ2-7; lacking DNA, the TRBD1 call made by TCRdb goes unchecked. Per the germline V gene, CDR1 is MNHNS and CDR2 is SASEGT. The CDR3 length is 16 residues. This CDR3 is CASRAGQLSGSYEQYF.

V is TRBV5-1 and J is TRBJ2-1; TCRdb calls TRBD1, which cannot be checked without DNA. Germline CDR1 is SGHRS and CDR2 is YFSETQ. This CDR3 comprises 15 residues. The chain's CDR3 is CASSLKSDRGDEQFF.

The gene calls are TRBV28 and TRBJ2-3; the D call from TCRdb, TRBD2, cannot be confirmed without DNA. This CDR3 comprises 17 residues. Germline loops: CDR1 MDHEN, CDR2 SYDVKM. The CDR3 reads CASSLSLAGGPRDTQYF.

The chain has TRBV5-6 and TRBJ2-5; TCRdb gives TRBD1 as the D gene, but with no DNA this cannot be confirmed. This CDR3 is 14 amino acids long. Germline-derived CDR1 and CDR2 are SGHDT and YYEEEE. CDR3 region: CASSPWGTGETQYF.

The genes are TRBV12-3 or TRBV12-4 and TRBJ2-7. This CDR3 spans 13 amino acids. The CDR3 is CASSFGISYEQYF.

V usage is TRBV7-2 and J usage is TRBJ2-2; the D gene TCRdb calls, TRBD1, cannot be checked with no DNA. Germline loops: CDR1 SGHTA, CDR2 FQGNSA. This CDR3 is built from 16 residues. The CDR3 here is CASSLALGQGPGELFF.